This T cell receptor (beta chain) was captured in a study of blood T cells in healthy people across ages. Study-wide results and caveats: Among long-lived donors, naive CD4+ cells were more numerous and diversity higher than in aged donors.

Details on this clonotype: Antigen: not known.

The CDR3 contains 14 residues. Trimming removed 7 bases at V and 6 bases at J, with 21 bases between. Germline V gene lookup returns CDR1 SQVTM and CDR2 ANQGSEA. The authors ran a second PCR of about 7 to 12 cycles using a sample-barcoded 5' primer and a J-beta primer mix. Samples each returned at least 2.5 million CDR3-containing paired-end reads. In TCRdb, the 5' RACE reads were re-called with MiXCR into one record per CDR3 protein. The sample records about 680,000 distinct CDR3 sequences, around 48% being singletons. Peripheral blood from each donor was collected in a volume of approximately 10 milliliters.

The sample consisted of blood. The chain couples TRBV29-1 to TRBJ1-2; a weak D match, TRBD1 (6 bases). This receptor was obtained from a woman aged 55 to 70 in good health. DNA of the CDR3: TGCAGCGCTAGGGGGGGCAGGGATGGAGATGGCTACACCTTC. Its protein is CSARGGRDGDGYTF.